This record looks at one TCR beta chain sequence and its context. Its antigen is not known. Used for diagnoses were clinical symptoms, serum thyroxine and TRAb, thyroid ultrasound and orbital computed tomography. Amplification of TCR beta CDR3 regions used RNA as the template. The TCR CDR3 first-round RT-PCR relied on the HTBI primer set. From the multiplex PCR reads, TCRdb called clonotypes with MiXCR, one entry per CDR3 protein. The table includes hundreds of thousands of distinct CDR3 sequences, around 39% detected once. The germline gives CDR1 SNHLY, CDR2 FYNNEI. The V segment lost 11 bases and the J segment 5 bases; nucleotides outside the gene matches: 7. The CDR3 has 13 amino acids. These data belong to a study of T cells in Graves' hyperthyroidism and ophthalmopathy. Study findings and constraints: Patients with ophthalmopathy were separated from those with stable hyperthyroidism by a 13 V-J model.

What was sequenced was blood. J is TRBJ2-2 and V is TRBV2; 8 nucleotides line up with TRBD2. This TCR was sampled from a man aged 18 to 30 with Graves' hyperthyroidism. Here the CDR3 DNA reads TGTGCCTGCGCCGAGCGGGAGACCGGGGAGCTGTTTTTT. This codes for CACAERETGELFF.